The rows below give T cell receptor beta chains drawn from one sample of a study of HIV-infected children after antiretroviral therapy interruption. MiXCR was run by TCRdb on the 3' RACE reads, yielding one entry per CDR3 protein. The profile shows about 15,000 distinct CDR3 sequences, 3% to 3.5% of them singletons. The sample here was CD45RA+ CD4+ T cells from PBMCs, taken from a donor given antiretroviral therapy, either interrupted or continuous. The receptor set was obtained from a child aged 2 to 17 with HIV. CDR3s include the opening cysteine and the closing phenylalanine or tryptophan. D genes are given only for firm matches. Expanded clones are given a class, and other clones once, few, many or no size at all.

D gene,CDR3 length,V gene,clone size,J gene,CDR3 DNA,CDR3 protein
.,14,TRBV12-3/TRBV12-4,medium-sized,TRBJ1-1,TGTGCCAGCCGTTCAGGGGCAGGGAGCACTGAAGCTTTCTTT,CASRSGAGSTEAFF
.,12,TRBV29-1,few,TRBJ1-3,TGCAGCGTTAGGGGGTTTGGAAACACCATATATTTT,CSVRGFGNTIYF
TRBD1,14,TRBV12-3/TRBV12-4,many,TRBJ1-5,TGTGCCAGCAGGGGGACAGGGGGGTTGGAGCCCCAGCATTTT,CASRGTGGLEPQHF
TRBD1,15,TRBV11-2,many,TRBJ2-7,TGTGCCAGCACCGATCCCGGGACAGACCCTTACGAGCAGTACTTC,CASTDPGTDPYEQYF
.,13,TRBV12-3/TRBV12-4,few,TRBJ2-3,TGTGCCAGCAGTTTTAGGGGCTCAGATACGCAGTATTTT,CASSFRGSDTQYF
.,16,TRBV4-2,medium-sized,TRBJ1-5,TGTGCCAGCAGCCAAGAGTCCAGGGCTACTAATCAGCCCCAGCATTTT,CASSQESRATNQPQHF
.,16,TRBV6-5,many,TRBJ2-5,TGTGCCAGCAGTTGGGGGGGCTCTGGAGGTCCGGAGACCCAGTACTTC,CASSWGGSGGPETQYF
TRBD1,14,TRBV20-1,.,TRBJ1-5,TGCAGTGCCCTGAACAGGGGTGGCAATCAGCCCCAGCATTTT,CSALNRGGNQPQHF
.,14,TRBV6-6,many,TRBJ2-7,TGTGCCAGCAGCCGAGATGTAGGGGCCTACGAGCAGTACTTC,CASSRDVGAYEQYF
TRBD1,16,TRBV12-3/TRBV12-4,many,TRBJ2-3,TGTGCCAGCAGCAGGGACAGGTTAACTAGCACAGATACGCAGTATTTT,CASSRDRLTSTDTQYF